This T cell receptor (beta chain) came from a study of T-cell memory formation after mild COVID-19. CDR3 length: 13 amino acids. Germline values: CDR1 KGHDR, CDR2 SFDVKD. V lost 5 bases and J lost 3, with 8 bases in between. There are many counts of this clonotype. As yet, its antigen is unknown. MiXCR, applied by TCRdb to the 5' RACE reads, yields one record per CDR3 protein. Of 300,000 to 350,000 distinct CDR3 sequences in the sample, around an eighth were seen once. Points from the study as a whole: Second-wave clones reaching peak frequency on day 37 lacked confirmed SARS-CoV-2 specificity.

Input material: PBMCs or a T cell subset sorted from them (not recorded which). The TCR sequence derives from a man between 18 and 29 years old who had mild COVID-19 (a few samples of this study predate the infection). Cell type and time point are not known. The chain recombines TRBV24-1 with TRBJ2-3; maybe TRBD1 (5 bases). CDR3 nucleotides: TGTGCCACCAGTGGCCAGGGAACAGATACGCAGTATTTT. Protein: CATSGQGTDTQYF.